Reported below is one TCR beta chain. The CDR3 covers 11 residues. Germline assignment: CDR1 DFQATT and CDR2 SNEGSKA (reference sequence). V was shortened by 0 bases and J by 10 bases, with 9 bases between the two germline ends. Sequencing used immunoSEQ multiplex PCR; TCRdb keeps in-frame clones, though not all of them. The table lists around 280,000 clones, approximately 88% of them singletons, with 6% to 6.5% in the top ten. This entry belongs to a study of blood T cell repertoires in COVID-19. The V gene is TRBV20-1, the J gene TRBJ1-2; possible D gene TRBD1, 5 bases. The sample comprised PBMCs or T cells enriched from blood (not recorded which). This receptor was obtained from a woman aged 40 to 50 who had recovered from COVID-19. The CDR3 coding sequence is TGCAGTGCTAGAGATCGGGGGACCTACACCTTC. It specifies CSARDRGTYTF.